This TCR beta chain was documented in a study of cytomegalovirus exposure and HLA in healthy donors (dated by TCRdb to 2016 to 2017). Describing the broader study: According to an earlier analysis of around 600 of the donors, 150 million to 200 million T cells yielded roughly 110 million unique TCR beta sequences and approximately 300 Gb of sequence data. An early release covering around 630 HLA-typed donors comprised 250 to 350 gigabases of sequencing data and 85 million or so unique TCR sequences. Of the roughly 400 genotyped donors, approximately 82% fell in the genetic ancestry cluster associated with self-reported Caucasian donors. The study aimed to test whether signatures of past pathogen exposure could be identified by cataloging public T cell receptors. The study profiled the T cell repertoires of approximately 700 subjects by immunosequencing and related them to cytomegalovirus serostatus. In addition to the first cohort of approximately 650 subjects, a separate validation cohort of 130 or so different subjects was used. To predict cytomegalovirus infection status, the study combined high-throughput TCR immunosequencing, statistical association of individual TCRs with disease status, and machine learning. A later analysis re-examined previously published TCR beta repertoires from over 500 donors and added high-resolution HLA genotyping to investigate patterns of TCR occurrence. The later analysis used no new phenotypic data to find candidate immune exposures, relying instead on TCR beta sequences and their occurrence across donors. To decide whether each TCR beta V gene segment behaved as functional or pseudogenic, an earlier analysis of approximately 620 of the donors relied on high-throughput TCR beta sequencing. Donor age, sex, ethnicity and CMV serostatus were compiled together with the repertoire data. Genome-wide SNP genotypes for about 55% of the 666 donors were used in a later genetic analysis, which treated that subset as a discovery cohort. All discovery cohort repertoires had been generated on a single sequencing platform. HLA typing covered class I and class II loci at four-digit resolution. Typing coverage varied by locus: about 620-630 donors for A, B, C, DRB1 and DQB1; some 520 for DQA1; more than 600 for DPA1; around 490 for DPB1. Four or five DR-DQ haplotypes were handled as single units for association and clustering because linkage in the cohort was strong. Among around 400 genotyped donors of the cohort, an average of around 240,000 unique TCR beta nucleotide sequences was sequenced per donor, of which about 19% were non-productive.

From the cysteine through the phenylalanine, the CDR3 covers 16 amino acids. The entry retains the CDR3 DNA only, 48 bases that are in frame from base 1. CDR1 and CDR2, looked up from the germline V gene, are LGHNA and YSLEER. The germline V and J ends show losses of 0 bases and 1 base respectively, and no gene match explains 3 bases of the junction. Points the paper makes about the study in general: In a later genetic analysis, fewer N-insertions in productive TCRs were reported among donors in an Asian-associated ancestry cluster than the 666-donor mean. A further reported finding was that TCR beta sequences accurately predicted the HLA-A and HLA-B alleles for most subjects in the first cohort. In a later analysis, most CMV-associated TCR beta chains were found to appear HLA-restricted, with HLA associations seemingly driven largely by CMV exposure. A total of fewer than 200 TCR beta chains were listed by the study as associated with cytomegalovirus. Most TCR sequences were observed very rarely across donors, whereas some public TCRs were present in many individuals. In vitro tests confirmed that three of the cytomegalovirus-associated TCR beta chains recognize cytomegalovirus antigens. When HLA alleles, especially DR and DQ, strongly co-occurred, attributing TCR associations to individual alleles was difficult. Because counts were too low, 15 to 20 rarely observed V segments, including chromosome 9 orphons, were excluded from the earlier analysis of 587 of the donors. Because the 87-base-pair reads could not distinguish some IMGT-functional V segments, including TRBV6-2 and TRBV6-3, those segments were excluded. The classifier was reported to diagnose cytomegalovirus status with high specificity and sensitivity in both the original and validation cohorts. Correlated functional status among segregating V segments might be attributable to linkage disequilibrium, but an unknown experimental factor could not be ruled out. Because some donors lacked HLA typing at each locus, the association tests relied only on the typed subset. The cohort was sequenced for TCR beta chains only, and without alpha or paired-chain data the features that could be detected were limited. The only immune exposure information available for the cohort was CMV serostatus. Compared with equally common non-associated chains, HLA-associated TCR beta chains in a later analysis were more clonally expanded and had lower generation probabilities. Several of the top co-occurrence clusters appeared to be linked to parvovirus B19, influenza, CMV and Epstein-Barr virus, according to a later analysis. Sequencing depth was assumed to be roughly uniform across donors in the presence/absence analyses, though that assumption may not hold. Broadly in line with IMGT annotations, most TCR beta V segments showed up in productive rearrangements about 87% or about 30% of the time in an earlier analysis of a few hundred of the donors. The authors suggested that the approach could potentially be generalized to other disease states and immunological phenotypes. According to a later analysis, TCR association rates differed among HLA loci, with DRB1 alleles showing the most associated TCRs and HLA-C alleles showing the fewest. A group of highly shared sequence variants was considered likely to be a technical artifact of the sequencing pipeline. An association between a missense DCLRE1C variant and V-gene and J-gene trimming of TCR beta chains was found in a later genetic analysis and replicated in an independent cohort. In a later analysis, around 15,000 TCR beta sequences were associated with specific HLA alleles at a false discovery rate of 0.05.

Library creation used the immunoSEQ multiplex PCR assay. A mixture of 60 forward primers for TCR Vbeta segments and 13 reverse primers for TCR Jbeta segments was used in the multiplex PCR. The CDR3 region of rearranged TCR beta genes was amplified from genomic DNA with a multiplex PCR assay. Amplified TCR beta libraries were sequenced as 87-base-pair reads on the Illumina HiSeq System. From the authors' description of their analysis: In a later analysis, tens of millions of unique TCR beta chains were counted across the 500 to 850 repertoires, and roughly 11 million of these chains were shared by at least two donors. Raw reads were error-corrected and collapsed into unique sequences with a nearest-neighbor algorithm that merged closely related sequences to remove PCR and sequencing errors. CDR3 sequences were aligned to IMGT reference sequences to assign V, D and J gene segments. For a sequence to be retained, at least a six-nucleotide match to both a V gene segment and a J gene segment was required. A rearrangement was called productive if the CDR3 had no stop codons and remained in frame with V and J, and every other rearrangement was called non-productive. Following IMGT convention, CDR3 was defined as the stretch from the second conserved V-encoded cysteine to the conserved J-encoded phenylalanine. The earlier analysis of 500 to 600 of the donors excluded sequences that lacked an unambiguous match to a single V gene segment. An earlier analysis of a few hundred of the donors classified V segments as functional when productive rearrangements were above 56.7% and as segregating when the standard deviation between donors was above 5%. A statistical classification framework was built for diagnosing cytomegalovirus status from the catalog of TCR beta chain sequences. In a later analysis, TCR nucleotide sequences were compared against IMGT/GENE-DB human TR gene sequences so that V and J genes could be assigned. The TCRdist pipeline was used in a later analysis to assign CDR3 sequences and most-parsimonious VDJ recombination scenarios. A later analysis defined each TCR beta chain by its CDR3 amino acid sequence plus V-gene family, and excluded reads lacking a unique V-gene family. In a later analysis, 500 to 700 highly shared, low-generation-probability nucleotide sequences were removed to address suspected cross-contamination and a sequencing artifact. A later analysis calculated a clonal expansion index for each public chain from normalized within-repertoire ranks of inferred template counts. In a later analysis, generation probabilities were computed with a VDJ recombination model fitted to out-of-frame rearrangements, and the resulting probabilities were checked against IGoR. A later analysis scored TCR-TCR, TCR-HLA and TCR-CMV co-occurrence with hypergeometric tests, applying a repertoire-size bias correction to TCR pairs. False discovery rates were estimated in a later analysis by permuting HLA or CMV assignments 20 times. A later analysis grouped co-occurring TCRs with DBSCAN, adding TCRdist sequence similarity when clustering within HLA-allele-positive subsets. For co-occurrence clustering, repertoires with fewer than 30,000 or more than 120,000 public chains were excluded, along with roughly 5 repertoires with anomalous nucleotide sharing. TCRdb obtained this table from immuneACCESS and retained in-frame rearrangements with V and J assigned. These tables miss some clones; where compared with another copy, unresolved V genes account for less than half of the shortfall, and the remainder is unexplained. V and J calls and clone size are copied from that table; D and trimming were computed from the DNA. The sample data list roughly 160,000 clones, and more than 65% of these were observed just once. Roughly 1.3% of the sample is taken by the ten largest.

In total, fewer than 750 healthy bone marrow donors made up the cohort. All cohort members were sampled while nominally healthy, although unrecorded immune exposures were likely present. The donor was CMV seronegative and belonged to the group of 352 seronegative cohort members. A peripheral blood sample was collected from each donor, and TCR beta sequencing was performed on peripheral blood mononuclear cells. The Qiagen DNeasy Blood Extraction Kit was used to extract genomic DNA from the blood cell samples. With respect to this clone: Its target antigen remains unknown. No much larger clone exists at a distance of one base, and base qualities are not known.

The sample comprised PBMCs. Here the chain combines TRBV4-3 and TRBJ2-7; the central 10 bases match TRBD1. The clonotype originates from a woman aged 50 to 60 in good health and CMV-seronegative. CDR3 region: CASSQERQGASYEQYF. The DNA reads TGCGCCAGCAGCCAAGAAAGACAGGGGGCATCCTACGAGCAGTACTTC.